This record concerns one T cell receptor (beta chain) sequence. The antigen is undetermined. In germline, CDR1 is SQVTM, CDR2 ANQGSEA. This CDR3 has 14 residues. Trimming cost V 5 bases and J 2 bases, with 15 bases left between them. Genomic DNA served as template for TCR beta VDJ and CDR3 profiling. TCRdb recomputed calls from the reads with MiXCR, one row per CDR3 protein. The sample includes around 150,000 distinct CDR3 sequences, around 40% of them seen just once. The data belong to a study of CD8+CD57+ T cells in acquired aplastic anemia. Study information: The sorted CD4+ and CD8+ cells yielded an average about 3.5 ug of DNA. Mean read depth for CD4+ cells from healthy donors was some 11 million.

General study findings and limits: Between patients and controls, CD8+ Simpson's diversity did not vary significantly. Roughly 30 CD8+ CDR3 sequences occurred in both the patients and the controls.

The sequenced sample was sorted CD4+, CD8+, or CD8+CD57+ T cells (not recorded which) from PBMCs. The V call is TRBV29-1, the J call TRBJ1-2; a possible D gene is TRBD1 (6 bases). The source of this sequence is a human donor in good health. The CDR3 loop is CSVPPGQGNYGYTF. CDR3 nucleotides: TGCAGCGTTCCCCCGGGGCAGGGGAACTATGGCTACACCTTC.